This passage covers 31 T cell receptor beta chains from one sample sequenced in a study of blood T cell repertoires in COVID-19. Only in-frame clones appear in the TCRdb table, and some are missing; sequencing was by immunoSEQ multiplex PCR. The repertoire holds just under 300,000 clones, with around 87% as singletons. Sequenced: peripheral blood. These receptors all stem from a man between 70 and 80 years old with acute or convalescent COVID-19.

The CDR3 region has the DNA TGTGCCAGCAGTTACGGACAGACTAGCAATCAGCCCCAGCATTTT. This sequence encodes CASSYGQTSNQPQHF. The chain combines TRBV28 with TRBJ1-5, with D maybe TRBD1 (6 bases). CDR3 length equals 15 residues. From germline, CDR1 is MDHEN and CDR2 SYDVKM. The ends were cut back, 4 bases at V and 0 bases at J, with 10 bases in the middle.

This sequence joins TRBV4-2 and TRBJ2-3; possible D gene TRBD2, 9 bases. The germline V gene has CDR1 LGHNA and CDR2 YNFKEQ. Trimming took off 0 bases at V and 5 bases at J, with 18 bases between the two ends. CDR3 length: 17 residues. The CDR3 coding sequence is TGTGCCAGCAGCCAAGATCTCCCTAGCGGGACAGGAGATACGCAGTATTTT. It translates to CASSQDLPSGTGDTQYF.

This clone has more than one count but fewer than ten. The chain employs TRBV5-1 and TRBJ1-1; D gene unclear. This CDR3 is built from 12 residues. CDR1 and CDR2 (germline): SGHRS, YFSETQ. The V end was cut by 7 bases, the J end by 3 bases, with 10 bases between. The CDR3 loop reads CASRESDTEAFF. The CDR3 DNA is TGCGCCAGCCGGGAGTCGGACACTGAAGCTTTCTTT.

The rearrangement uses TRBV28 and TRBJ1-4; possible D gene TRBD1, 6 bases. Trimming took off 5 bases at V and 7 bases at J, with 20 bases between the two ends. Looked up from germline, CDR1 is MDHEN and CDR2 is SYDVKM. There are 16 residues in the CDR3. CDR3 region: CASSRTRGGAREKLFF. In DNA, the CDR3 is TGTGCCAGCAGTCGAACCCGGGGGGGCGCACGTGAAAAACTGTTTTTT.

V and J are TRBV19 and TRBJ1-6; D is ambiguous. Deletions cut 8 bases from V and 8 bases from J, with 16 bases between. Per the germline V gene, CDR1 is LNHDA and CDR2 is SQIVND (reference sequence). This CDR3 region has 14 residues. The CDR3 sequence: CASSTLDSYSPLHF. In DNA form, the CDR3 reads TGTGCCAGTTCTACCCTTGACTCTTATTCACCCCTCCACTTT.

The gene calls are TRBV4-2 and TRBJ2-7; D is perhaps TRBD1 (5 bases). The CDR3 extends over 14 amino acids. Germline V gene lookup returns CDR1 LGHNA and CDR2 YNFKEQ. The V end was cut by 2 bases, the J end by 7 bases, with 15 bases between. The CDR3 protein is CASSQPLGVGEQYF. In DNA form, the CDR3 reads TGTGCCAGCAGCCAACCCCTAGGGGTTGGAGAGCAGTACTTC.

In this sample, this clone turned up once. This chain connects TRBV20-1 to TRBJ2-1, with 12 bases fitting TRBD2. Germline assignment: CDR1 DFQATT and CDR2 SNEGSKA (reference sequence). The CDR3 has 15 residues. With V trimmed by 3 bases and J by 7 bases, 7 bases remained unmatched. The CDR3 loop is CSASPLAGGLNEQFF. DNA of the CDR3: TGCAGTGCTAGTCCCCTAGCGGGAGGGCTGAATGAGCAGTTCTTC.

This sequence joins TRBV4-2 and TRBJ1-5, with D perhaps matching TRBD1 (6 bases). Germline loops: CDR1 LGHNA, CDR2 YNFKEQ. The V gene lost 3 bases and the J gene lost 5 bases, with 14 bases spanning the gap. This CDR3 has 15 residues. Here the CDR3 reads CASSHLQGNHQPQHF. For the CDR3, the DNA is TGTGCCAGCAGCCATCTACAGGGAAATCATCAGCCCCAGCATTTT.

Note on this clone: This same CDR3 is encoded by further DNA sequences in the sample. CDR3 protein: CASSPGQGVGTEAFF. CDR3 nucleotides: TGTGCCAGCTCACCCGGACAGGGCGTGGGCACTGAAGCTTTCTTT. This sequence joins TRBV18 and TRBJ1-1; TRBD1 matches 8 bases. Trimming took 3 bases from V and 4 from J; bases not matched to a gene: 7. CDR1 and CDR2 from the germline V gene are KGHSH and LQKENI. The CDR3 covers 15 residues.

The rearrangement uses TRBV4-3 and TRBJ1-1; D is undetermined. V gave up 1 base and J gave up 1 base, with 10 bases separating them. Germline loops: CDR1 LGHNA, CDR2 YSLEER. The CDR3 spans 15 residues. The CDR3 region is CASSQGRQGNTEAFF. The DNA for the CDR3 is TGCGCCAGCAGCCAAGGTCGACAAGGGAACACTGAAGCTTTCTTT.

The chain is built from TRBV28 and TRBJ2-7, with D perhaps TRBD1 (6 bases). Germline assignment: CDR1 MDHEN and CDR2 SYDVKM. This CDR3 is built from 12 residues. V lost 11 bases to trimming and J lost 1 base, with 12 bases between them. The CDR3 loop reads CAAQQGSYEQYF. The CDR3 DNA sequence: TGTGCCGCCCAACAGGGTTCCTACGAGCAGTACTTC.

The chain uses TRBV9 and TRBJ2-1, with 7 positions matching TRBD2. V trimming: 0 bases; J trimming: 3 bases; junction bases outside the gene matches: 3. The CDR3 is 15 amino acids. The V gene's germline CDR1 is SGDLS and CDR2 YYNGEE. CDR3 region: CASSVGGGHYNEQFF. In DNA, the CDR3 is TGTGCCAGCAGCGTAGGCGGGGGTCACTACAATGAGCAGTTCTTC.

V usage is TRBV21-1 and J usage is TRBJ1-1; TRBD1 is the table's D call and was not checked against the DNA. TRBV21-1 is a pseudogene locus. The CDR3 is made up of 19 amino acids. This chain's CDR3 is CASKRSGAASPPKNTEAFF. DNA for the CDR3: TGTGCCAGCAAAAGGTCAGGGGCCGCCAGCCCCCCGAAGAACACTGAAGCTTTCTTT.

The chain carries TRBV7-3 and TRBJ2-7, with 7 bases lining up with TRBD1. Germline CDR1 SGHTA, CDR2 FQGTGA. This CDR3 comprises 14 residues. V shed 4 bases and J 3 bases; nucleotides not matched to a gene: 6. CDR3 loop: CASSSGQAYYEQYF. Written as DNA, the CDR3 is TGTGCCAGCAGCTCCGGACAGGCCTACTACGAGCAGTACTTC. Full variable domain (remainder filled in from reference TRBV7-3 and TRBJ2-7): GAGVSQTPSNKVTEKGKYVELRCDPISGHTALYWYRQSLGQGPEFLIYFQGTGAADDSGLPNDRFFAVRPEGSVSTLKIQRTERGDSAVYLCASSSGQAYYEQYFGPGTRLTVT.

The chain employs TRBV5-1 and TRBJ2-3; perhaps TRBD2 as D (5 bases). The V gene lost 3 bases and the J gene lost 6 bases, with 14 bases spanning the gap. The CDR3 covers 14 residues. Germline-derived CDR1 and CDR2 are SGHRS and YFSETQ. CDR3 residues: CASSSGGRTDTQYF. The CDR3 DNA reads TGCGCCAGCAGCTCTGGAGGACGTACGGATACGCAGTATTTT.

This clone has only one observation. The chain recombines TRBV6-5 with TRBJ1-1, with a possible D match to TRBD1 (6 bases). Germline CDR1 is MNHEY and CDR2 is SVGAGI. V gave up 5 bases and J gave up 1 base, with 8 bases separating them. The CDR3 is 13 residues long. The CDR3 loop is CASSNRANTEAFF. CDR3 nucleotides: TGTGCCAGCAGTAACAGGGCGAACACTGAAGCTTTCTTT.

This clone was picked up one time. The gene calls are TRBV4-1 and TRBJ2-2; 9 nucleotides match TRBD1. V dropped 5 bases and J dropped 4; count of bases not matched to a gene: 5. This CDR3 contains 15 residues. The germline gives CDR1 MGHRA, CDR2 YSYEKL. In nucleotides, the CDR3 is TGCGCCAGCAGCGTCGACAGGGGGGGCACCGGGGAGCTGTTTTTT. It yields the protein CASSVDRGGTGELFF.

The rearrangement joins TRBV28 to TRBJ1-6; perhaps TRBD1 as D (6 bases). The germline V gene has CDR1 MDHEN and CDR2 SYDVKM. With 5 bases removed from V and 14 bases from J, the gap between germline ends came to 13 bases. This CDR3 comprises 12 residues. CDR3 region: CASSPETGALHF. DNA for the CDR3: TGTGCCAGCAGTCCCGAGACAGGAGCCCTCCACTTT.

V gene TRBV10-3 combines with J gene TRBJ2-3; 9 nucleotides line up with TRBD2. CDR1 ENHRY and CDR2 SYGVKD come from the germline V gene. This CDR3 is built from 15 residues. J was trimmed by 2 bases and V by 6 bases; bases with no gene match: 6. The chain's CDR3 is CAISLAGNPTDTQYF. As DNA, the CDR3 is TGTGCCATCAGCCTAGCGGGAAACCCCACAGATACGCAGTATTTT.

The chain links TRBV21-1 to TRBJ1-1; TRBD1, as called in the table, went unchecked against the DNA. TRBV21-1 is recorded as a pseudogene. The CDR3 has 18 residues. This chain's CDR3 is CASTLGRDRVGGNTEAFF. The CDR3 nucleotides are TGTGCCAGCACCCTAGGCAGGGACAGGGTCGGAGGGAACACTGAAGCTTTCTTT.

The chain is built from TRBV5-5 and TRBJ2-6; unclear D gene. Germline CDR1 SGHKS, CDR2 YYEKEE (reference sequence). The V end lost 7 bases, the J end lost 2 bases, and 10 bases lay between the germline ends. The CDR3 length is 14 residues. CDR3 DNA: TGTGCCAGCCAGCAGGATCCTGGGGCCAACGTCCTGACTTTC. This gives the protein CASQQDPGANVLTF.

In regard to this clone: Other DNA sequences in this sample translate to the same CDR3. The chain combines TRBV7-9 with TRBJ1-2; D possibly corresponds to TRBD1 (6 bases). V gave up 5 bases and J gave up 4 bases, with 8 bases separating them. The CDR3 covers 12 residues. CDR1 is SEHNR, CDR2 FQNEAQ, per germline (reference sequence). This chain's CDR3 is CASSPDSYGYTF. The DNA for the CDR3 is TGTGCCAGCAGCCCGGACAGCTATGGCTACACCTTC.

The chain is built from TRBV29-1 and TRBJ1-2; tentative D call: TRBD1 (6 bases). With 7 bases removed from V and 0 bases from J, the gap between germline ends came to 12 bases. Germline V gene lookup returns CDR1 SQVTM and CDR2 ANQGSEA. This CDR3 region has 13 residues. CDR3 bases: TGCAGCGCGCTAGGGGGAACTAACTATGGCTACACCTTC. Encoded protein: CSALGGTNYGYTF.

This rearrangement joins TRBV7-2 to TRBJ2-1; no firm D call. Germline V gives CDR1 SGHTA, CDR2 FQGNSA. With 1 base removed from V and 10 bases from J, the gap between germline ends came to 8 bases. There are 12 residues in the CDR3. CDR3 sequence reads: CASSLGAQEQFF. CDR3 nucleotide sequence: TGTGCCAGCAGCTTAGGGGCCCAGGAGCAGTTCTTC. Variable domain in full (rest from reference TRBV7-2 and TRBJ2-1): GAGVSQSPSNKVTEKGKDVELRCDPISGHTALYWYRQSLGQGLEFLIYFQGNSAPDKSGLPSDRFSAERTGGSVSTLTIQRTQQEDSAVYLCASSLGAQEQFFGPGTRLTVL.

The gene calls are TRBV18 and TRBJ1-2; unclear D gene. CDR1 and CDR2 from the germline V gene are KGHSH and LQKENI. Trimming shortened V by 5 bases and J by 6 bases, and 10 bases separated the two germline ends. The CDR3 has 12 amino acids. The CDR3 coding sequence is TGTGCCAGCTCAGAGACATTGGATGGCTACACCTTC. Residues: CASSETLDGYTF. Combining the CDR3 with reference TRBV18 and TRBJ1-2 gives the whole variable domain NAGVMQNPRHLVRRRGQEARLRCSPMKGHSHVYWYRQLPEEGLKFMVYLQKENIIDESGMPKERFSAEFPKEGPSILRIQQVVRGDSAAYFCASSETLDGYTFGSGTRLTVV.

This chain joins TRBV6-6 and TRBJ2-5; 10 bases map to TRBD1. The CDR3 runs 15 residues. The germline gives CDR1 MNHNY, CDR2 SVGAGI (reference sequence). With 3 bases clipped from V and 5 bases from J, the junction kept 6 bases outside the gene matches. The CDR3 spells CASSYRGTGAETQYF. The CDR3 coding sequence is TGTGCCAGCAGTTATCGTGGGACAGGGGCTGAGACCCAGTACTTC.

The gene calls are TRBV5-1 and TRBJ2-5, with a weak D call TRBD1 (6 bases). This CDR3 contains 15 residues. Trimming removed 4 bases at V and 5 bases at J, with 18 bases between. The germline V gene has CDR1 SGHRS and CDR2 YFSETQ. The DNA for the CDR3 is TGCGCCAGCAGCCGTGACCTGACCAGGGGTGAGACCCAGTACTTC. It is translated as CASSRDLTRGETQYF.

This clone was seen once. The CDR3 here is CASSDLQGLNEKLFF. Here the CDR3 DNA reads TGTGCCAGCAGTGACCTCCAGGGCCTTAATGAAAAACTGTTTTTT. V usage is TRBV6-1 and J usage is TRBJ1-4, with D perhaps matching TRBD1 (5 bases). Germline CDR1 and CDR2: MNHNS and SASEGT. Trimming took 3 bases from V and 4 from J, leaving 12 bases between them. The CDR3 totals 15 residues.

The J gene is TRBJ1-4, the V gene TRBV7-9, with D maybe TRBD1 (6 bases). V lost 6 bases and J 0 bases, leaving 8 bases between the germline ends. Germline-derived CDR1 and CDR2 are SEHNR and FQNEAQ (reference sequence). CDR3 length: 14 residues. The DNA of the CDR3 is TGTGCCAGCAGGCGGACAGCAACTAATGAAAAACTGTTTTTT. It specifies CASRRTATNEKLFF.

The chain is built from TRBV19 and TRBJ2-3; 8 positions match TRBD2. Trimming at V came to 7 bases and at J to 4 bases, leaving 10 bases not matched to a gene. CDR1 LNHDA and CDR2 SQIVND come from the germline V gene (reference sequence). This CDR3 is built from 15 residues. The CDR3 region has the DNA TGTGCCAGTACCCGGGGGGGGATGGTAGCAGATACGCAGTATTTT. Encoded protein: CASTRGGMVADTQYF.

V usage is TRBV5-1 and J usage is TRBJ2-3; 10 nucleotides line up with TRBD1. V lost 5 bases and J lost 4; bases outside the gene matches: 7. Germline loops: CDR1 SGHRS, CDR2 YFSETQ. CDR3 length: 15 residues. CDR3 sequence: CASSPGTGVPDTQYF. The DNA of the CDR3 is TGCGCCAGCAGTCCCGGGACAGGGGTACCAGATACGCAGTATTTT.